The 5 T cell receptor beta chains in this list originate from one sample, sequenced in a study of tumor-infiltrating lymphocytes in primary liver carcinoma. The template, approximately 500 ng total RNA, yielded TCR beta cDNA made with a constant-region primer. What produced the TCR beta libraries was three nested multiplex PCR rounds using slightly modified ARM-PCR. PCR rounds one and two used TRBV1-TRBV30 forward primers with a C-beta reverse primer for around 9 cycles each. TCRdb ran MiXCR on the multiplex PCR reads and lists one entry per CDR3 protein. The sample has 330,000 or so distinct CDR3 sequences, around three fifths seen once. Extraction also yielded germline DNA, while blood RNA was obtained from unsorted whole blood. The sample taken for sequencing was peripheral blood. The receptors were gathered from a man aged 40-50 years with primary liver carcinoma and hepatitis B virus infection.

Points on this clonotype: Relative to the germline gene, one junction end is altered; a read error may explain this. The V and J genes are TRBV11-2 and TRBJ2-3; 7 positions agree with TRBD1. CDR3 length: 16 amino acids. Germline CDR1 SGHAT, CDR2 FQNNGV. For the CDR3, the DNA is TGTGCCAGTAGCTGGTCACAGGGGTCGGTGGGAGATACGCAGTATTTT. It yields the protein CASSWSQGSVGDTQYF.

As regards this clonotype: One junction end disagrees with the germline gene, perhaps due to a read error. The gene calls are TRBV10-3 and TRBJ2-7; 10 bases line up with TRBD2. This CDR3 region has 15 residues. Germline V lookup: CDR1 ENHRY, CDR2 SYGVKD. The CDR3 sequence: CASSYSSSGSVKQYF. DNA of the CDR3: TGTGCCAGCAGTTACTCATCTAGCGGGAGTGTCAAGCAGTACTTC.

This chain connects TRBV5-6 to TRBJ2-2; 9 bases line up with TRBD2. V trimming: 4 bases; J trimming: 3 bases; junction bases outside the gene matches: 13. CDR3 length: 18 residues. Looked up from germline, CDR1 is SGHDT and CDR2 is YYEEEE. CDR3 region: CASSRQVLAGEYTGELFF. As DNA, the CDR3 is TGTGCCAGCAGCCGACAGGTTTTAGCGGGAGAGTACACCGGGGAGCTGTTTTTT.

This rearrangement joins TRBV4-2 to TRBJ2-2; D is possibly TRBD1 (5 bases). The CDR3 loop spans 15 amino acids. The ends were cut back, 1 base at V and 8 bases at J, with 14 bases in the middle. Germline V CDR1 and CDR2: LGHNA, YNFKEQ. In DNA, the CDR3 is TGTGCCAGCAGCCAAGCTCAGGGAAGCACTGGGGAGCTGTTTTTT. Protein: CASSQAQGSTGELFF.

About this clonotype: A junction end diverges from the germline sequence, so it may reflect a read error. The J gene is TRBJ2-7, the V gene TRBV11-2, with unresolved D. This CDR3 is built from 12 residues. Germline CDR1 and CDR2: SGHAT and FQNNGV. The CDR3 region is CASSFRSYDQYF. In nucleotides, the CDR3 is TGTGCCAGCAGCTTCAGGTCCTACGATCAGTACTTT.